The 14 T cell receptor beta chains presented below share a single source sample, sequenced in a study of T cell repertoires in ileal Crohn's disease. Specified time point: neoterminal ileum biopsy at postoperative endoscopy, about 6 months after surgery. Using immunoSEQ multiplex PCR, the repertoire was profiled, and TCRdb retains in-frame clones only, with some absent. This sample has some 10,000 clones, with around 80% found just once. The sequenced material came from ileal tissue. All receptors derive from an adult with Crohn's disease.

In DNA, the CDR3 is TGTGCCAGCAGCGCTAGGGGGGGTGCTCCTGAAGCTTTCTTT. It encodes CASSARGGAPEAFF. The V and J genes are TRBV9 and TRBJ1-1; D might be TRBD1 (6 bases). V was shortened by 3 bases and J by 6 bases, with 15 bases between the two germline ends. Germline assignment: CDR1 SGDLS and CDR2 YYNGEE. The CDR3 consists of 14 residues.

The chain uses TRBV5-1 and TRBJ1-5; 8 nucleotides align to TRBD1. The germline gives CDR1 SGHRS, CDR2 YFSETQ. The CDR3 is 14 amino acids. Trimming at V came to 4 bases and at J to 8 bases, leaving 8 bases not matched to a gene. CDR3 in DNA: TGCGCCAGCAGCCCTGGACAGGGCGGTGAGCCCCAGCATTTT. It is translated as CASSPGQGGEPQHF.

The chain recombines TRBV4-3 with TRBJ2-7; perhaps TRBD2 as D (5 bases). The CDR3 runs to 14 residues. The ends were cut back, 0 bases at V and 2 bases at J, with 8 bases in the middle. Germline V gene sequence: CDR1 LGHNA, CDR2 YSLEER. CDR3 coding DNA: TGCGCCAGCAGCCAAGAACTGGGAGCCTACGAGCAGTACTTC. Protein product: CASSQELGAYEQYF.

The chain couples TRBV7-9 to TRBJ2-3; D gene unclear. The CDR3 runs to 13 residues. V lost 4 bases and J lost 3, with 8 bases in between. Germline CDR1 is SEHNR and CDR2 is FQNEAQ (reference sequence). This CDR3 reads CASSSSSTDTQYF. CDR3 DNA sequence: TGTGCCAGCAGCTCCTCGTCGACAGATACGCAGTATTTT. The full variable domain, completed using reference TRBV7-9 and TRBJ2-3, is DTGVSQNPRHKITKRGQNVTFRCDPISEHNRLYWYRQTLGQGPEFLTYFQNEAQLEKSRLLSDRFSAERPKGSFSTLEIQRTEQGDSAMYLCASSSSSTDTQYFGPGTRLTVL.

The CDR3 DNA reads TGTGCCAGCAGTTACTCGTGGGCAGAAGCCTACGAGCAGTACTTC. Residues: CASSYSWAEAYEQYF. V usage is TRBV6-5 and J usage is TRBJ2-7; no definite D call. In germline, CDR1 is MNHEY, CDR2 SVGAGI. V shed 0 bases and J shed 2 bases, with 11 bases lying between them. This CDR3 region has 15 residues.

The chain recombines TRBV4-3 with TRBJ2-7; the match to TRBD1 covers 8 bases. V was pared by 0 bases and J by 5 bases, with 6 bases of the junction left unmatched. There are 15 residues in the CDR3. CDR1 LGHNA and CDR2 YSLEER come from the germline V gene. The CDR3 nucleotides are TGCGCCAGCAGCCAAGATCCAGGGGGCACGGACGAGCAGTACTTC. Protein sequence: CASSQDPGGTDEQYF.

V gene TRBV6-4 combines with J gene TRBJ2-1, with D possibly TRBD1 on 5 matching bases. Trimming left V 0 bases short and J 5 bases short, with 5 bases between. This CDR3 has 13 amino acids. CDR1 is MRHNA and CDR2 is SNTAGT in the germline V gene. CDR3 nucleotides: TGTGCCAGCAGTGACTCGGACAACAATGAGCAGTTCTTC. It codes for CASSDSDNNEQFF.

The chain employs TRBV7-2 and TRBJ1-5; maybe TRBD1 (5 bases). V was cut by 1 base and J by 5 bases, with 6 bases left in between. There are 13 residues in the CDR3. CDR1 SGHTA and CDR2 FQGNSA come from the germline V gene. CDR3 sequence (DNA): TGTGCCAGCAGCTTAGGACAGTATCAGCCCCAGCATTTT. It encodes CASSLGQYQPQHF.

The chain is built from TRBV2 and TRBJ1-1; 9 nucleotides agree with TRBD1. Germline V lookup: CDR1 SNHLY, CDR2 FYNNEI. This CDR3 region has 15 residues. The V segment lost 6 bases and the J segment 4 bases; nucleotides outside the gene matches: 9. The CDR3 spells CASRAGTGLSTEAFF. The CDR3 coding sequence is TGTGCCAGCAGAGCCGGGACAGGGTTGAGCACTGAAGCTTTCTTT.

The gene calls are TRBV28 and TRBJ2-3, with D perhaps matching TRBD1 (5 bases). V gave up 4 bases and J gave up 1 base, with 9 bases separating them. This CDR3 is 14 amino acids long. Germline V gene lookup returns CDR1 MDHEN and CDR2 SYDVKM. The CDR3 coding sequence is TGTGCCAGCAGTTCTACAGGCGGCACAGATACGCAGTATTTT. Translation gives CASSSTGGTDTQYF.

Turning to this clone: One end of the junction is discordant with germline, which a read error may explain. The V and J genes are TRBV11-2 and TRBJ2-4; the match to TRBD2 covers 16 bases. The CDR3 runs to 13 residues. Germline V gene sequence: CDR1 SGHAT, CDR2 FQNNGV. The CDR3, as DNA: TGTGCCAGCAGCACCGGGACTAGCGGGGGGGAGTGGTTC. Its protein is CASSTGTSGGEWF.

The chain uses TRBV2 and TRBJ2-7; TRBD2 matches 9 bases. The germline V gene encodes CDR1 SNHLY and CDR2 FYNNEI. J was trimmed by 3 bases and V by 6 bases; bases with no gene match: 6. The CDR3 length is 14 residues. CDR3 DNA sequence: TGTGCCAGCAGCGGCGGGGGGGCGTACTACGAGCAGTACTTC. This encodes CASSGGGAYYEQYF. Based on the CDR3 plus reference TRBV2 and TRBJ2-7, the full variable domain is EPEVTQTPSHQVTQMGQEVILRCVPISNHLYFYWYRQILGQKVEFLVSFYNNEISEKSEIFDDQFSVERPDGSNFTLKIRSTKLEDSAMYFCASSGGGAYYEQYFGPGTRLTVT.

Only one count was recorded for this clone. The rearrangement uses TRBV29-1 and TRBJ1-4, with unresolved D. Trimming cost V 2 bases and J 3 bases, with 7 bases left between them. The CDR3 is 13 residues long. Germline V CDR1 and CDR2: SQVTM, ANQGSEA. The CDR3 nucleotides are TGCAGCGTTGAATACGGGTCTAATGAAAAACTGTTTTTT. This translates into CSVEYGSNEKLFF.

The rearrangement links TRBV2 to TRBJ1-1; possibly TRBD1 for D (5 bases). The V end lost 9 bases, the J end lost 4 bases, and 18 bases lay between the germline ends. Germline CDR1 reads SNHLY; CDR2 reads FYNNEI. The CDR3 extends over 14 amino acids. CDR3 sequence: CASPGRQISTEAFF. CDR3 in DNA: TGTGCCAGTCCTGGACGACAGATTTCCACTGAAGCTTTCTTT.